These T cell receptor beta chains were read from a single sample in a study of regulatory T cells in long-lasting Graves disease. MiXCR, run by TCRdb on the multiplex PCR reads, gives a single entry per CDR3 protein. The table includes a few hundred thousand distinct CDR3 sequences, roughly 15% detected once. The sample also formed part of further work on T cells in Graves' hyperthyroidism and ophthalmopathy.

The material sequenced was peripheral blood mononuclear cells (PBMCs), taken at new diagnosis, from a patient treated with antithyroid drugs. The receptors stem from a woman between 18 and 29 years old with Graves disease. Both conserved end residues are trimmed from each CDR3.

TRBV7-9 | ASSLRGRSRNTEAF
TRBV11-2 | ASSLHTVHNEQF
TRBV6-4 | ASSDGRAGEAF
TRBV4-1 | ASSQSWDMDQPQH
TRBV2 | ASIWRQGSAGELF
TRBV27 | ASSLSVGGGGQGPYNEQF
TRBV11-2 | ASRRGGGQSSYEQY
TRBV24-1 | ATSKQGSGYT
TRBV5-1 | ASSLDPAARIGELF
TRBV28 | ASSSLSFNTDRVKQY
TRBV28 | ASRYSQGLGNTEAF
TRBV13 | ASSFLTNPEF
TRBV7-8 | ASSLGSGTEAF
TRBV10-3 | AISESKRTGAYGYT
TRBV19 | ASSSRDFTEAF
TRBV9 | ASSEDGSGNTIY
TRBV29-1 | SVESRANTEAF
TRBV20-1 | SASVGGQPQH
TRBV6-1 | ASSSPGGPYYEQY
TRBV2 | ARGQLSSYNSPLH
TRBV29-1 | SVGDRGQAGELF
TRBV6-1 | ASSGPEDRGQPQH
TRBV18 | ASSLSPGLRGTQY
TRBV27 | ASKGGQETQY
TRBV14 | ASSQDWGSDYEQY
TRBV9 | ASIGQGLAGELF
TRBV19 | ASSIRGPSGTPSYNEQF
TRBV20-1 | SASSGSGEETQY
TRBV3-1 | ASSPWTGQEGGYT
TRBV7-3 | ASSLTKETEQY
TRBV2 | ASSEVYSNQPQH
TRBV28 | ASSLVGLLHTEAF
TRBV29-1 | SVSGQGPHEQY
TRBV2 | ASSDLVLDGNEQF